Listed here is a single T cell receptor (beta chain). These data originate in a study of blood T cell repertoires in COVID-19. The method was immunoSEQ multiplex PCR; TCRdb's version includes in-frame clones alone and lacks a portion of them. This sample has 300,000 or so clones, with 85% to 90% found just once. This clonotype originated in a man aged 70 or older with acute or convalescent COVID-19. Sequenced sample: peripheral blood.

The CDR3 nucleotides are TGTGCCAGCAGCTCAGGACTAGCGGGAGGCGAGAATGAGCAGTTCTTC. Translating gives CASSSGLAGGENEQFF. The genes are TRBV5-4 and TRBJ2-1; 14 bases fit TRBD2. The CDR3 consists of 16 residues. The V segment lost 3 bases and the J segment 7 bases; nucleotides outside the gene matches: 6. Germline loops: CDR1 SGHNT, CDR2 YYREEE (reference sequence).